The 2 T cell receptor beta chains given below trace back to one sample, sequenced in a study of cytomegalovirus exposure and HLA in healthy donors (dated by TCRdb to the late 2010s). Libraries were prepared through the immunoSEQ multiplex PCR assay. For the multiplex PCR, a mixture combining 60 forward primers for TCR Vbeta segments and 13 reverse primers for TCR Jbeta segments was used. The table comes from immuneACCESS by way of TCRdb, which keeps in-frame sequences with V and J called. Part of the clones is missing from these tables; in studies checked, under half for an unresolved V gene and the rest for unknown reasons. This sample's table contains about 87,000 clones. Just over 15% of the sample rests with the top ten. The sample was PBMCs. All receptors derive from a man aged 45-65 years in good health and CMV-seropositive.

The V gene is TRBV7-2, the J gene TRBJ1-2, with TRBD1 as a possible D gene (6 bases). The CDR3 runs 16 residues. The V gene's germline CDR1 is SGHTA and CDR2 FQGNSA. The V end was cut by 6 bases, the J end by 4 bases, with 21 bases between. The CDR3 DNA follows: TGTGCCAGCAGTCTATCCCACACAGGGCACTCCTATGGCTACACCTTC. It encodes CASSLSHTGHSYGYTF.

V usage is TRBV15 and J usage is TRBJ2-7; 10 nucleotides align to TRBD2. The CDR3 covers 16 residues. With V trimmed by 5 bases and J by 5 bases, 12 bases remained unmatched. The V gene's germline CDR1 is LNHNV and CDR2 YYDKDF (reference sequence). DNA for the CDR3: TGTGCCACCAGCTCAGGAAGGGGACTAGCGTCCCACGAGCAGTACTTC. Protein product: CATSSGRGLASHEQYF.